The present TCR beta chain was sequenced within a study of control samples from healthy donors and cancer patients. Sequencing was performed with immunoSEQ multiplex PCR; in TCRdb, only in-frame clones are kept and a portion is missing. This sample yields around 130,000 clones, of which around 93% are seen a single time; approximately 9% belongs to the top ten. This CDR3 spans 16 amino acids. Germline V lookup: CDR1 SGHRS, CDR2 YFSETQ. Trimming removed 6 bases from V and 0 bases from J, with 15 bases in between. Sequencing was performed on blood. This TCR came from a man between 18 and 29 years old in good health. The rearrangement links TRBV5-1 to TRBJ1-4; D gene uncertain. This CDR3 reads CASTPRSPSTNEKLFF. The CDR3 DNA reads TGCGCCAGCACCCCCCGTTCCCCGTCAACTAATGAAAAACTGTTTTTT.